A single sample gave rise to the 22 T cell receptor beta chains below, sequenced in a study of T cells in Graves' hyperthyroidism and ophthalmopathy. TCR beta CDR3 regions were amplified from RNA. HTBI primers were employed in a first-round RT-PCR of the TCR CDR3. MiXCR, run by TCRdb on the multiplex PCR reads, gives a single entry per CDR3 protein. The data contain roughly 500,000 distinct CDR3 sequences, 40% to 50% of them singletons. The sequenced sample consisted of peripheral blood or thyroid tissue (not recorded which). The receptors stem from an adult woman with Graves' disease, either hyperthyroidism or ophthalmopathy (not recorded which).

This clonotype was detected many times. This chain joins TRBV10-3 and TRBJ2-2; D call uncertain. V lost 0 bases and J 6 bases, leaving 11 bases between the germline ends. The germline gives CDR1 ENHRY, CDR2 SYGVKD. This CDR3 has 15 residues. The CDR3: CAISESMGTPGELFF. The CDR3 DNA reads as TGTGCCATCAGTGAGTCGATGGGAACCCCCGGGGAGCTGTTTTTT.

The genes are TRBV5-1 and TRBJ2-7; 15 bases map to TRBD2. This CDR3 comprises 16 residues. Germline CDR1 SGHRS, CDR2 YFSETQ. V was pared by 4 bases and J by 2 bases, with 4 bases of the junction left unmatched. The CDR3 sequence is CASSPGTSGRPYEQYF. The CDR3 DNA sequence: TGCGCCAGCAGCCCCGGGACTAGCGGGAGGCCCTACGAGCAGTACTTC.

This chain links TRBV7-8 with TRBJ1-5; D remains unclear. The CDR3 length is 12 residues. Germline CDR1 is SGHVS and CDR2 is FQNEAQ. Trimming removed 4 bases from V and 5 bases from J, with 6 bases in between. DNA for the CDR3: TGTGCCAGCAGCTCGCGAGATCAGCCCCAGCATTTT. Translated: CASSSRDQPQHF.

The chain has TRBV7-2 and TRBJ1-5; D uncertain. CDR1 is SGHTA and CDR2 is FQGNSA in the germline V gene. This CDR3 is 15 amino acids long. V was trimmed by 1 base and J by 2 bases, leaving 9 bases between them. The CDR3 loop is CASSLGGIRNQPQHF. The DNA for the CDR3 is TGTGCCAGCAGCTTAGGCGGGATCCGCAATCAGCCCCAGCATTTT.

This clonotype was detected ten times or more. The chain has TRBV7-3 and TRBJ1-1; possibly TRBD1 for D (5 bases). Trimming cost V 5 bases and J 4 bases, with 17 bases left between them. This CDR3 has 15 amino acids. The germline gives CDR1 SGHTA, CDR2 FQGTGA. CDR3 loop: CASSPGSGGSTEAFF. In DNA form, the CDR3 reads TGTGCCAGCAGCCCCGGTAGTGGGGGGAGCACTGAAGCTTTCTTT.

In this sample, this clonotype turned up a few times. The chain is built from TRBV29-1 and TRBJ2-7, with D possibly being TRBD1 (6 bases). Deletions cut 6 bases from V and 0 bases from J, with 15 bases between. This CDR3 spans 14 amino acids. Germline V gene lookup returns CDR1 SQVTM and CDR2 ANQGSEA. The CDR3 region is CSVSWDTRSYEQYF. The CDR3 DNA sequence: TGCAGCGTGAGTTGGGACACTCGCTCCTACGAGCAGTACTTC.

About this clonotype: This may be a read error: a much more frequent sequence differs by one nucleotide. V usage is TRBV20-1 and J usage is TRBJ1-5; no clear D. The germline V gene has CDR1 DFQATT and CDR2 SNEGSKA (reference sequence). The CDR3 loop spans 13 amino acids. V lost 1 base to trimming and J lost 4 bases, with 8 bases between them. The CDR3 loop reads CSARGVSNQPQHF. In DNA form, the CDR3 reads TGCAGTGCTAGAGGGGTGTCAAATCAGCCCCAGCATTTT.

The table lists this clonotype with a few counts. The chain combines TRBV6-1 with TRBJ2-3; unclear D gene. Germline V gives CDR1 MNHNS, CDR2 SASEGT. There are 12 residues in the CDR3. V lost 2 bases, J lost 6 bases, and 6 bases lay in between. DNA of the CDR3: TGTGCCAGCAGTGAACTGTGGGATACGCAGTATTTT. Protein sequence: CASSELWDTQYF.

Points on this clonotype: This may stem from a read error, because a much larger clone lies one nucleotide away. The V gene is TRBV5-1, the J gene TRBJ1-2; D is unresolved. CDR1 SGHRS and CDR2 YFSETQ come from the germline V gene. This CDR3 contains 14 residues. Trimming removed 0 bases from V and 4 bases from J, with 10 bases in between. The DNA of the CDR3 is TGCGCCAGCAGCTTGGACGGGCCCGGCTATGGCTACACCTTC. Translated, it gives CASSLDGPGYGYTF.

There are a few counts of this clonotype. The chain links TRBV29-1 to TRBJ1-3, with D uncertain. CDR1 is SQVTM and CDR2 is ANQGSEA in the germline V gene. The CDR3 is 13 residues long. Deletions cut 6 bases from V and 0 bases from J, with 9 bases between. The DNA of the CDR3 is TGCAGCGTACTTAAGAGCTCTGGAAACACCATATATTTT. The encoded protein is CSVLKSSGNTIYF.

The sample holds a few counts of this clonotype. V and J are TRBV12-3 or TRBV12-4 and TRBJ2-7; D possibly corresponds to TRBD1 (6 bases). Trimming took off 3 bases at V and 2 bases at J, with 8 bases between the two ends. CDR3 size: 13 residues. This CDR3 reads CASSLRGTYEQYF. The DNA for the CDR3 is TGTGCCAGCAGTTTGAGGGGGACCTACGAGCAGTACTTC.

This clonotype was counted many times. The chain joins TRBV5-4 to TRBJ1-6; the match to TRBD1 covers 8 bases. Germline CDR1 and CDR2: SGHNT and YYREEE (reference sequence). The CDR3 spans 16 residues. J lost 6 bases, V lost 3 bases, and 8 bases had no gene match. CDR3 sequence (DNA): TGTGCCAGCAGCTATTTGGAACAGGGGGTTAATTCACCCCTCCACTTT. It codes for CASSYLEQGVNSPLHF.

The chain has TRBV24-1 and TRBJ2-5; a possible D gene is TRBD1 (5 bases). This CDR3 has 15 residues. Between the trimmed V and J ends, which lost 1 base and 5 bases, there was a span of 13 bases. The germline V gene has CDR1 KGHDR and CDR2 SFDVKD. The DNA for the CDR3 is TGTGCCACCAGTGATTTTTCCTCAAACAGGGAGACCCAGTACTTC. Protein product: CATSDFSSNRETQYF.

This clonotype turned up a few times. The CDR3 is CATSDTTRQGKGYTF. For the CDR3, the DNA is TGTGCCACCAGTGATACCACTCGACAGGGGAAAGGCTACACCTTC. The genes are TRBV24-1 and TRBJ1-2; 8 bases align to TRBD1. Germline CDR1 is KGHDR and CDR2 is SFDVKD. This CDR3 comprises 15 residues. V shed 3 bases and J 8 bases; nucleotides not matched to a gene: 10.

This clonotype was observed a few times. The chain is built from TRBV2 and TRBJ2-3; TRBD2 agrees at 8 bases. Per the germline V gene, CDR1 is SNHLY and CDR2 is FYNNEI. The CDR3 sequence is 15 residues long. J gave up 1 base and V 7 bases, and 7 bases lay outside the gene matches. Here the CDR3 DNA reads TGTGCCAGCATCGGGGGGGCGGGACGCACAGATACGCAGTATTTT. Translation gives CASIGGAGRTDTQYF.

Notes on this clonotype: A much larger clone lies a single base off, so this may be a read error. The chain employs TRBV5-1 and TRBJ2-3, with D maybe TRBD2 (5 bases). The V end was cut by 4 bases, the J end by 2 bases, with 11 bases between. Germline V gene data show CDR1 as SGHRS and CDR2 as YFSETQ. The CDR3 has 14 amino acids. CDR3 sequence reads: CASSPASYTDTQYF. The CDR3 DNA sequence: TGCGCCAGCAGCCCGGCTAGCTACACAGATACGCAGTATTTT.

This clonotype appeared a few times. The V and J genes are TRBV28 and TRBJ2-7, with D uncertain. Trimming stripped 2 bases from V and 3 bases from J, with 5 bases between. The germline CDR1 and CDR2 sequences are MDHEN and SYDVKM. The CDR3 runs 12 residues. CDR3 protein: CASSLQDYEQYF. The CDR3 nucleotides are TGTGCCAGCAGTTTACAAGACTACGAGCAGTACTTC.

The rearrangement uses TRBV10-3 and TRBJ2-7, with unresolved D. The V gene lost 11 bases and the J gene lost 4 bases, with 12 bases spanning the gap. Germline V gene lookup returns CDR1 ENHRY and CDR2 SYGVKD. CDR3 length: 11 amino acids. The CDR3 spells CASDTWYEQYF. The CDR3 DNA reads TGTGCCTCCGATACTTGGTACGAGCAGTACTTC.

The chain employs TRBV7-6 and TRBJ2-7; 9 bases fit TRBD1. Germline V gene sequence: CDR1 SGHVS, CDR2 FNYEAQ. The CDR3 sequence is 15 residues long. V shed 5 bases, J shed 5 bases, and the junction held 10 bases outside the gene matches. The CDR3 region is CASSRTGEGDHEQYF. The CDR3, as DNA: TGTGCCAGCAGCCGGACAGGGGAGGGGGACCACGAGCAGTACTTC.

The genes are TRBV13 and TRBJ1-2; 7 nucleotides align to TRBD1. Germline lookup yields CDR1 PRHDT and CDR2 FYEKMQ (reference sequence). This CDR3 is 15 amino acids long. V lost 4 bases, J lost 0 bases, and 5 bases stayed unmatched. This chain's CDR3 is CASSSGQASNYGYTF. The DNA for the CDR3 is TGTGCCAGCAGCTCCGGACAGGCCTCTAACTATGGCTACACCTTC.

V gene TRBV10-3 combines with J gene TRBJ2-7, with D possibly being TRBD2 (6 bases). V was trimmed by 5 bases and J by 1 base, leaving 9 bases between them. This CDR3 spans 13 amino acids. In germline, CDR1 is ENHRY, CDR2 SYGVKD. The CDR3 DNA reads TGTGCCATCAGTCTCCGGGGGTCCTACGAGCAGTACTTC. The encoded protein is CAISLRGSYEQYF.

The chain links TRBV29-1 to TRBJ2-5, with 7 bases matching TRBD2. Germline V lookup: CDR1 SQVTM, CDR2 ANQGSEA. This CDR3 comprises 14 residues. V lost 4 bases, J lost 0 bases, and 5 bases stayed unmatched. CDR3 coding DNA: TGCAGCGTTGGGGGCGGGGGATACCAAGAGACCCAGTACTTC. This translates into CSVGGGGYQETQYF.